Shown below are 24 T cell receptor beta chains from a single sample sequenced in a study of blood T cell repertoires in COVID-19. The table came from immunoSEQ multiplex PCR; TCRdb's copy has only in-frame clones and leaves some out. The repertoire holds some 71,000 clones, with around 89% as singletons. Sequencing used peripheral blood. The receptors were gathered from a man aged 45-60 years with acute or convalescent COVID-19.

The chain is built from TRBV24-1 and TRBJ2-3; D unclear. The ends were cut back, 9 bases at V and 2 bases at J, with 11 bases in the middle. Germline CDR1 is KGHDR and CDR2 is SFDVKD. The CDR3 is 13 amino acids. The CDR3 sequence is CATQFRTTDTQYF. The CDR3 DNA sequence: TGTGCCACCCAGTTCCGAACCACAGATACGCAGTATTTT.

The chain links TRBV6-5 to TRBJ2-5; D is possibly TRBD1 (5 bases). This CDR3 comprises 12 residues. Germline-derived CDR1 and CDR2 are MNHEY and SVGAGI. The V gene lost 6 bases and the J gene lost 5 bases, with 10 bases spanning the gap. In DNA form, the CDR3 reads TGTGCCAGCAGCCCCTCAGGGGAGACCCAGTACTTC. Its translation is CASSPSGETQYF.

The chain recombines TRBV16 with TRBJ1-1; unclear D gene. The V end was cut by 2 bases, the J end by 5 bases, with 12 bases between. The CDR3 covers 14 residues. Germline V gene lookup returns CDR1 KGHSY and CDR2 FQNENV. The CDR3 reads CASSQVPGRTEAFF. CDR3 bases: TGTGCCAGCAGCCAAGTGCCGGGAAGGACTGAAGCTTTCTTT.

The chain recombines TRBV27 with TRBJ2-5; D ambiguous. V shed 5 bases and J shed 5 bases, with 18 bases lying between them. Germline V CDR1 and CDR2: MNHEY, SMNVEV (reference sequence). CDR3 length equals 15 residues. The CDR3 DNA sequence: TGTGCCAGCAGTCCTCGAAAACAAGACGGGGAGACCCAGTACTTC. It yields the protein CASSPRKQDGETQYF.

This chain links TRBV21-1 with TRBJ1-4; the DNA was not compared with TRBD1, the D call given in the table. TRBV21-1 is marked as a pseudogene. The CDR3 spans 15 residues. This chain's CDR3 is CASSRGTGLNEKLFF. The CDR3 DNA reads TGTGCCAGCAGCAGGGGGACAGGGCTTAATGAAAAACTGTTTTTT.

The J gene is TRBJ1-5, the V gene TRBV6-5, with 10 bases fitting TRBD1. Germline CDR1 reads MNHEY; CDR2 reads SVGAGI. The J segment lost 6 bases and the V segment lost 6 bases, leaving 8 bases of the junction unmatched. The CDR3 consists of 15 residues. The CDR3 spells CASRGGTGAVQPQHF. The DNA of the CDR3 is TGTGCCAGCAGAGGGGGGACAGGGGCGGTTCAGCCCCAGCATTTT.

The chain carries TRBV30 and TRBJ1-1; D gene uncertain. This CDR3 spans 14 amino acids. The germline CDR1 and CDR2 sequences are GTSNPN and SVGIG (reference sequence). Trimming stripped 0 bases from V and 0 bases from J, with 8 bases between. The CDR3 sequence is CAWSVHAMNTEAFF. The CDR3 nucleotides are TGTGCCTGGAGTGTACACGCCATGAACACTGAAGCTTTCTTT. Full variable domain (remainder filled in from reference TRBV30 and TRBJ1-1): SQTIHQWPATLVQPVGSPLSLECTVEGTSNPNLYWYRQAAGRGLQLLFYSVGIGQISSEVPQNLSASRPQDRQFILSSKKLLLSDSGFYLCAWSVHAMNTEAFFGQGTRLTVV.

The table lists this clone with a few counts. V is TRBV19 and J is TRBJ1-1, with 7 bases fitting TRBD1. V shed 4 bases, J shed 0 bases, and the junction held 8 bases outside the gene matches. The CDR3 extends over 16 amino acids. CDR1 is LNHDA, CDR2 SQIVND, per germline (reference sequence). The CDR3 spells CASSRGRGPLNTEAFF. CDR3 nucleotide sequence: TGTGCCAGTAGTAGGGGTAGGGGGCCCTTGAACACTGAAGCTTTCTTT. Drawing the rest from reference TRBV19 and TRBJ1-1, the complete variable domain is DGGITQSPKYLFRKEGQNVTLSCEQNLNHDAMYWYRQDPGQGLRLIYYSQIVNDFQKGDIAEGYSVSREKKESFPLTVTSAQKNPTAFYLCASSRGRGPLNTEAFFGQGTRLTVV.

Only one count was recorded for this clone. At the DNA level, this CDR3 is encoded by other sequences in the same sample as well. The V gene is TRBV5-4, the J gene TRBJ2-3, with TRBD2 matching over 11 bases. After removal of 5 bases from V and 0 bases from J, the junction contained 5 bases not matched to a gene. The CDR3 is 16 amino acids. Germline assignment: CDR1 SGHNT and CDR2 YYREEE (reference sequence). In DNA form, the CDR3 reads TGTGCCAGCAGTACCCGGACTAGCGGGAGCACAGATACGCAGTATTTT. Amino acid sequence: CASSTRTSGSTDTQYF.

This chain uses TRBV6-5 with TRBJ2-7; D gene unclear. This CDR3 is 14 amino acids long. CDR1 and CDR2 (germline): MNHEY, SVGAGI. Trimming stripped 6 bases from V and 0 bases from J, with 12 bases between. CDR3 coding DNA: TGTGCCAGCAGGAGACTTAGCTCCTCCTACGAGCAGTACTTC. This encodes CASRRLSSSYEQYF.

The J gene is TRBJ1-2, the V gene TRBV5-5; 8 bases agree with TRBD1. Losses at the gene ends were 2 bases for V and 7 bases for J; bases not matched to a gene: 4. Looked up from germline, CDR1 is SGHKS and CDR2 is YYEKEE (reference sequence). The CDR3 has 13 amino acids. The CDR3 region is CASSLGQGSGYTF. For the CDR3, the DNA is TGTGCCAGCAGCTTAGGACAGGGAAGTGGCTACACCTTC.

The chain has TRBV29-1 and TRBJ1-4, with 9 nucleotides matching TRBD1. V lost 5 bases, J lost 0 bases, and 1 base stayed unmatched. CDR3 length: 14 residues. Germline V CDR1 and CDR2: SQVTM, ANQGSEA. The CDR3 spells CSVRTGATNEKLFF. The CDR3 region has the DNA TGCAGCGTTAGGACAGGGGCAACTAATGAAAAACTGTTTTTT.

The chain's CDR3 is CASSYSPVSSYEQYF. In nucleotides, the CDR3 is TGTGCCAGCAGTTACAGCCCCGTGAGCTCCTACGAGCAGTACTTC. This chain links TRBV6-2 or TRBV6-3 with TRBJ2-7; D gene uncertain. The CDR3 is 15 amino acids. Per the germline V gene, CDR1 is MNHEY and CDR2 is SVGEGT. The germline V and J ends were trimmed by 2 bases and 0 bases, with 11 bases remaining between them.

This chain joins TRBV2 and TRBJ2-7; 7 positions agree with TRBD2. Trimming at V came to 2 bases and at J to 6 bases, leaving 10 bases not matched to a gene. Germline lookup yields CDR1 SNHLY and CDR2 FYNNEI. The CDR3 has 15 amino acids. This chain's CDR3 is CASSEIGRLAVEQYF. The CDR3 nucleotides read TGTGCCAGCAGTGAAATTGGTCGGCTAGCGGTCGAGCAGTACTTC. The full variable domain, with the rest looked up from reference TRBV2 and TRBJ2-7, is EPEVTQTPSHQVTQMGQEVILRCVPISNHLYFYWYRQILGQKVEFLVSFYNNEISEKSEIFDDQFSVERPDGSNFTLKIRSTKLEDSAMYFCASSEIGRLAVEQYFGPGTRLTVT.

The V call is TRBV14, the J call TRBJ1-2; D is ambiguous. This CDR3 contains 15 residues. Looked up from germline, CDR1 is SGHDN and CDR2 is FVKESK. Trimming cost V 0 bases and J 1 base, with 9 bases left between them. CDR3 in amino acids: CASSQEAVFNYGYTF. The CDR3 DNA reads TGTGCCAGCAGCCAAGAAGCGGTGTTTAACTATGGCTACACCTTC.

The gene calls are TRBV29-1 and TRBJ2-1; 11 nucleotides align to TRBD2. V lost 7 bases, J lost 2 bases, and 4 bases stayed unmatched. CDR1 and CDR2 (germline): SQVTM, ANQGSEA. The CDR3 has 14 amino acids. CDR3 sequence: CSEGTSGPYNEQFF. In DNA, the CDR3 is TGCAGCGAGGGGACTAGCGGCCCCTACAATGAGCAGTTCTTC.

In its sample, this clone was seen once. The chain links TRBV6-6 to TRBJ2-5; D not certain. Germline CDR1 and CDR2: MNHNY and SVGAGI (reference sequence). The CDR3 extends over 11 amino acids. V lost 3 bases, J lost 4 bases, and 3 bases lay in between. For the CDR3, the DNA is TGTGCCAGCAGTTATCTAGAGACCCAGTACTTC. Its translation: CASSYLETQYF.

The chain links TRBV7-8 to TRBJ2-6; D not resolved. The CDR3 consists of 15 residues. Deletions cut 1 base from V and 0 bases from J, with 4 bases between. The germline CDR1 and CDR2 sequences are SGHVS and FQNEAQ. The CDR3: CASSLVSSGANVLTF. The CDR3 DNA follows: TGTGCCAGCAGCTTAGTGAGCTCTGGGGCCAACGTCCTGACTTTC. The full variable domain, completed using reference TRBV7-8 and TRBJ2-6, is GAGVSQSPRYKVAKRGQDVALRCDPISGHVSLFWYQQALGQGPEFLTYFQNEAQLDKSGLPSDRFFAERPEGSVSTLKIQRTQQEDSAVYLCASSLVSSGANVLTFGAGSRLTVL.

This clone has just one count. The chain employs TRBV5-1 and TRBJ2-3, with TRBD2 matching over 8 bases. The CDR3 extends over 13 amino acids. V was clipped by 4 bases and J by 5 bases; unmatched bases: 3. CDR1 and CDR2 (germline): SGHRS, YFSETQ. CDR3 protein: CASSPREGDTQYF. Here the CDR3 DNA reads TGCGCCAGCAGCCCTCGGGAGGGAGATACGCAGTATTTT.

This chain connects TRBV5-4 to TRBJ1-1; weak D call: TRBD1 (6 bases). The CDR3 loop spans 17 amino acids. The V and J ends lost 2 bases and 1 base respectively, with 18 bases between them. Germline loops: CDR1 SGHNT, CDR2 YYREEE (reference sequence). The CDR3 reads CASSLINRVHGNTEAFF. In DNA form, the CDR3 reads TGTGCCAGCAGCTTAATAAACAGGGTCCATGGGAACACTGAAGCTTTCTTT. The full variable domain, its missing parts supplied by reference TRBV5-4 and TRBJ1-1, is ETGVTQSPTHLIKTRGQQVTLRCSSQSGHNTVSWYQQALGQGPQFIFQYYREEENGRGNFPPRFSGLQFPNYSSELNVNALELDDSALYLCASSLINRVHGNTEAFFGQGTRLTVV.

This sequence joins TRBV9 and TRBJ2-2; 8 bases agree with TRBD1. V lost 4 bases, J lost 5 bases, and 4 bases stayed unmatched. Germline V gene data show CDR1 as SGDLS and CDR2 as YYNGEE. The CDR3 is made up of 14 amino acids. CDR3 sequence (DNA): TGTGCCAGCAGCCTTCGGACAGGGACCGGGGAGCTGTTTTTT. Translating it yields CASSLRTGTGELFF. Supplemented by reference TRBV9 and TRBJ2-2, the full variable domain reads DSGVTQTPKHLITATGQRVTLRCSPRSGDLSVYWYQQSLDQGLQFLIQYYNGEERAKGNILERFSAQQFPDLHSELNLSSLELGDSALYFCASSLRTGTGELFFGEGSRLTVL.

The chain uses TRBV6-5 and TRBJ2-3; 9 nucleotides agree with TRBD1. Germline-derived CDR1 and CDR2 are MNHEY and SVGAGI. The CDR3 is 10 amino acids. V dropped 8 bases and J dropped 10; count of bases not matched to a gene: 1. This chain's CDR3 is CASGDRAQYF. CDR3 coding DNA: TGTGCCAGCGGGGACAGGGCGCAGTATTTT.

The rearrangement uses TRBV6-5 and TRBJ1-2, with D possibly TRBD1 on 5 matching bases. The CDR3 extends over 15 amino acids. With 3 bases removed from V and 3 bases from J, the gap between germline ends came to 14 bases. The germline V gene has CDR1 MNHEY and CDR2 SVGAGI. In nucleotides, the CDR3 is TGTGCCAGCAGTTATAGCTCCAGGGTGGACTATGGCTACACCTTC. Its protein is CASSYSSRVDYGYTF.

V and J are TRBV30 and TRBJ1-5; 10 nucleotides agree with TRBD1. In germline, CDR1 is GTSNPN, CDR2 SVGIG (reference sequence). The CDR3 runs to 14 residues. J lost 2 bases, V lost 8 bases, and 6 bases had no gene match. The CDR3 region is CARRDRGGNQPQHF. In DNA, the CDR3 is TGTGCCCGCCGGGACAGGGGCGGCAATCAGCCCCAGCATTTT.